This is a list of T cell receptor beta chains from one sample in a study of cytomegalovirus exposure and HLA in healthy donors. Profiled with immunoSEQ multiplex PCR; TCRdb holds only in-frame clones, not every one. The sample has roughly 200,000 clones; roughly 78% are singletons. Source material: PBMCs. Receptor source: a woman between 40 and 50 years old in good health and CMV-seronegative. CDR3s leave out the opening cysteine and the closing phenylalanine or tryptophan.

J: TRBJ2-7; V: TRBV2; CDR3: ASRTGTGGTYEQY
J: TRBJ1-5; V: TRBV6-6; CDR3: ASSYTQQGGQPQH
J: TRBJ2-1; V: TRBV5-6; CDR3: ASSLSGLAVYNEQF
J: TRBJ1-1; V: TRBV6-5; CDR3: ASSYSRQGGAF
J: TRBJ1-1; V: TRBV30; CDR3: AWSARRGTEAF
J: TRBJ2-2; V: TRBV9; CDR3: ASSPPPIGVPAGELF
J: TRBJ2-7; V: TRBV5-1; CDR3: ASSLTSGRWHEQY
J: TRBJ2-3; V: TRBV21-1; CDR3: ASSKAVRGTSGNPDTQY
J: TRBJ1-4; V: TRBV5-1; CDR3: ASSLVYRSNEKLF
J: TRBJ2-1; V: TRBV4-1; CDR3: ASSLLLAGSYNEQF
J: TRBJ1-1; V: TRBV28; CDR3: ASSLEGRRNTEAF
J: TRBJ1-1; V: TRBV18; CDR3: ASSPGTGTEAF
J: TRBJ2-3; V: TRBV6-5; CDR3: ASSWTGGTDTQY
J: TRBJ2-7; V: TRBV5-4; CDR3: ASGGSGRGPEQY
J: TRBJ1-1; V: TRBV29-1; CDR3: SVAWAENTEAF
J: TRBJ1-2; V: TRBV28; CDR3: ASSYSGVYYGYT
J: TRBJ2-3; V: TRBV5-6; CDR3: ASSVPTSGTFSSTDTQY
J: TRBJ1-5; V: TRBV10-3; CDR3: AISEFSNQPQH
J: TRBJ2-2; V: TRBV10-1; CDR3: ASSTVTGELF
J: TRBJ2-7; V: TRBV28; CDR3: ASSLQDRAYEQY
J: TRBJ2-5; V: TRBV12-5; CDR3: ASGLGRGLAEETQY
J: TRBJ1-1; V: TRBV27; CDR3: ASSFGREAF
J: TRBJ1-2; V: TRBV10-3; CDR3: AISGGQGEFGYT
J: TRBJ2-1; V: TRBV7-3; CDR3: ASSIRTGLADGNEQF
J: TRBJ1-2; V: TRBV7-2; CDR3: ASSPGGWVSGYT
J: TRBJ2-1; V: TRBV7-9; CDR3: ASNAELDEQF
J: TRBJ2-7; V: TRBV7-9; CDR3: ASSSLTNSYEQY
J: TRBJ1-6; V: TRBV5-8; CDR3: ASSLVLLGQGLGNSPLH
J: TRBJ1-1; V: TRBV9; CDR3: ASSGRGGGVTEAF
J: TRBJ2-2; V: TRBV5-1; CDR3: ASSLGQGTGELF
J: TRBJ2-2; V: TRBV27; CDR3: ASSSKGGLPTGELF
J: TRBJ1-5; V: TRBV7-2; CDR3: ASSLGARGPNQPQH
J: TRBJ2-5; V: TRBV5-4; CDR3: ASSLMEGETQY
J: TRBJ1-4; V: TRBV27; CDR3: ASKESGATNEKLF
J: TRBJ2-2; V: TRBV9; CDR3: ASSVKLEGTGELF
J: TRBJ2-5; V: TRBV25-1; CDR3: ASSNPGQGETQY
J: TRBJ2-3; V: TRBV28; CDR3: ASSLGLAAGDTQY
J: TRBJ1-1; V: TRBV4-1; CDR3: ASSPDPPLSGEAF
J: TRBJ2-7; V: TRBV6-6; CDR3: ASSQPDRDGYEQY
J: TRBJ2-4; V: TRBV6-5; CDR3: ASNKRTVLGIQY
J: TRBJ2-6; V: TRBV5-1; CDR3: ASSLGGQGANVLT
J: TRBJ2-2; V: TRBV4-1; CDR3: ASSQDRQGAQNRELF
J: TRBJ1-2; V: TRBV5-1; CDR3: ASSLGYRGGGYT
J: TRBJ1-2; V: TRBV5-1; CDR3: ASSLDLGQNNYGYT
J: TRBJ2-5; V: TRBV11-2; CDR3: ASSLFRQEETQY
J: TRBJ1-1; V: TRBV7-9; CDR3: ASSTQGMDTEAF
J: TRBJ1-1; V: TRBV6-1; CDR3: ASSREMNTEAF
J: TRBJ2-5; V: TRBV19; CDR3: ASSISGARLETQY
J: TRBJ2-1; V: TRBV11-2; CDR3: ASSPASGVSYNEQF
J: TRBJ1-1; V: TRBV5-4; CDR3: ASSLDPGEDTEAF
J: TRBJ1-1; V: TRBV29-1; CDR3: SVVTRLKNTEAF
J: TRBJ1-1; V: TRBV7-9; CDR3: SSSLPRGQGKSEAF
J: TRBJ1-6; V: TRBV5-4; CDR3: ASSIQTANSPLH
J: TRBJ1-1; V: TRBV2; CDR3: ASTGQGLNTEAF
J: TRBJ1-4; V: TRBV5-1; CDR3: ASSREGASNEKLF
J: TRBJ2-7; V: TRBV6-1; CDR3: ASSKVLGQGAQDEQY
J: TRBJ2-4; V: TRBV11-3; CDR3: ASSGYSVGENIQY
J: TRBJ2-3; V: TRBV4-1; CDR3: ASSQGERVTDTQY
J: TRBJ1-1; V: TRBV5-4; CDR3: ASSLPGQGGVGGEAF